This T cell receptor beta chain was documented in a study of blood T cell repertoires in COVID-19. Only in-frame clones appear in the TCRdb table, and some are missing; sequencing was by immunoSEQ multiplex PCR. The repertoire holds 250,000 to 300,000 clones, with more than 75% as singletons. Grouping used clinical history reported by participants in a survey and questionnaire. CDR3 length equals 15 residues. J was trimmed by 4 bases and V by 2 bases; bases with no gene match: 7. The germline V gene encodes CDR1 SGHNT and CDR2 YYREEE (reference sequence). The rearrangement joins TRBV5-4 to TRBJ1-1, with 8 bases fitting TRBD1. This receptor was obtained from a young man who had recovered from COVID-19. The sample consisted of PBMCs or T cells enriched from blood (not recorded which). The DNA of the CDR3 is TGTGCCAGCAGCTTAGCAGGGGGCGCCGGCACTGAAGCTTTCTTT. Translated: CASSLAGGAGTEAFF.